This TCR beta chain was captured in a study of tumor and adjacent non-tumor tissue in lung cancer. This sample's RNA came from whole unsorted tissue. In this sample, this clonotype turned up a few times. TCRbeta libraries were built with three rounds of nested PCR, modified from ARM-PCR. A single record per CDR3 protein comes from TCRdb applying MiXCR to the multiplex PCR reads. This table holds more than 60,000 distinct CDR3 sequences, over 75% found once. CDR1 and CDR2 from the germline V gene are MDHEN and SYDVKM. The ends were cut back, 3 bases at V and 0 bases at J, with 9 bases in the middle. CDR3 length equals 15 residues.

This clonotype was obtained from a woman aged 50 to 60 with non-small cell lung cancer. Sequencing was carried out using lung tumor tissue. This chain uses TRBV28 with TRBJ1-3; D remains unclear. The CDR3 here is CASSFWTGSGNTIYF. CDR3 bases: TGTGCCAGCAGTTTCTGGACGGGCTCTGGAAACACCATATATTTT.